These 23 T cell receptor beta chains originate from one sample sequenced in a study of graft-versus-host responses after intestinal transplantation. Method: immunoSEQ multiplex PCR; TCRdb's copy keeps in-frame clones and lacks some. The sample includes under 150,000 clones, 90% of them seen just once. What these receptors recognize is not known. The specimen was unstimulated CD4+ T cells sorted from spleen or lymph node cells, collected before intestinal transplant. These receptors came from a human donor who received an intestinal transplant.

J is TRBJ2-2 and V is TRBV7-3; 8 bases fit TRBD1. The germline gives CDR1 SGHTA, CDR2 FQGTGA. J was trimmed by 6 bases and V by 5 bases; bases with no gene match: 2. This CDR3 is built from 13 residues. The CDR3: CASSHRGAGELFF. The CDR3 bases are TGTGCCAGCAGCCACAGGGGGGCCGGGGAGCTGTTTTTT.

V usage is TRBV19 and J usage is TRBJ2-2, with a possible D match to TRBD2 (5 bases). V gave up 6 bases and J gave up 0 bases, with 14 bases separating them. The CDR3 spans 16 residues. From germline, CDR1 is LNHDA and CDR2 SQIVND (reference sequence). Here the CDR3 DNA reads TGTGCCAGTAGCCGCGGGCGAGCCCCGAACACCGGGGAGCTGTTTTTT. Its translation is CASSRGRAPNTGELFF.

This sequence joins TRBV19 and TRBJ1-6, with 8 bases that match TRBD1. V was clipped by 5 bases and J by 9 bases; unmatched bases: 9. Germline CDR1 LNHDA, CDR2 SQIVND (reference sequence). The length of the CDR3 is 15 residues. CDR3 bases: TGTGCCAGTAGTGCGGATACAGGGGGAATTTCACCCCTCCACTTT. This encodes CASSADTGGISPLHF.

The V call is TRBV30, the J call TRBJ1-2; TRBD1 matches 10 bases. The CDR3 length is 17 residues. Germline V CDR1 and CDR2: GTSNPN, SVGIG (reference sequence). Trimming took 5 bases from V and 2 from J; bases not matched to a gene: 14. CDR3 amino acids: CAWGKSGQGIANYGYTF. CDR3 nucleotide sequence: TGTGCCTGGGGGAAGTCGGGACAGGGGATCGCGAACTATGGCTACACCTTC.

This chain connects TRBV28 to TRBJ2-5; weak D call: TRBD1 (5 bases). This CDR3 is built from 14 residues. V lost 3 bases and J 4 bases, leaving 12 bases between the germline ends. In germline, CDR1 is MDHEN, CDR2 SYDVKM. This CDR3 reads CASSFGQGRETQYF. CDR3 coding DNA: TGTGCCAGCAGTTTCGGGCAGGGCCGAGAGACCCAGTACTTC.

This clone was detected once. The rearrangement joins TRBV2 to TRBJ2-7; D is possibly TRBD1 (5 bases). V shed 7 bases and J shed 3 bases, with 13 bases lying between them. The length of the CDR3 is 13 residues. CDR1 and CDR2 (germline): SNHLY, FYNNEI. The CDR3 nucleotides are TGTGCCAGCAATAGGGGCAGAGACTACGAGCAGTACTTC. It is translated as CASNRGRDYEQYF.

This clone was recorded a few times. The chain has TRBV10-3 and TRBJ1-2; 9 positions agree with TRBD1. The trim removed 6 bases at V and 4 bases at J, leaving 0 bases unmatched. CDR3 length: 12 amino acids. In germline, CDR1 is ENHRY, CDR2 SYGVKD. CDR3 region: CAIRTGGYGYTF. The CDR3 DNA reads TGTGCCATCAGGACAGGGGGCTATGGCTACACCTTC.

The chain joins TRBV5-6 to TRBJ1-1; D not resolved. The germline V and J ends were trimmed by 3 bases and 0 bases, with 15 bases remaining between them. This CDR3 spans 16 amino acids. Per germline, CDR1 SGHDT and CDR2 YYEEEE. DNA for the CDR3: TGTGCCAGCAGCTCCCACCTGATTGACATGAACACTGAAGCTTTCTTT. It encodes CASSSHLIDMNTEAFF. Based on the CDR3 plus reference TRBV5-6 and TRBJ1-1, the full variable domain is DAGVTQSPTHLIKTRGQQVTLRCSPKSGHDTVSWYQQALGQGPQFIFQYYEEEERQRGNFPDRFSGHQFPNYSSELNVNALLLGDSALYLCASSSHLIDMNTEAFFGQGTRLTVV.

The chain joins TRBV5-1 to TRBJ2-7, with D possibly TRBD1 on 6 matching bases. With 4 bases removed from V and 0 bases from J, the gap between germline ends came to 26 bases. Germline V gives CDR1 SGHRS, CDR2 YFSETQ. This CDR3 spans 19 amino acids. CDR3 amino acids: CASSPRDNTGTPASYEQYF. The CDR3 DNA follows: TGCGCCAGCAGCCCCAGAGATAATACCGGGACACCGGCCTCCTACGAGCAGTACTTC.

The chain is built from TRBV4-1 and TRBJ2-1; 8 bases agree with TRBD2. The trim removed 8 bases at V and 10 bases at J, leaving 16 bases unmatched. Germline V lookup: CDR1 MGHRA, CDR2 YSYEKL. This CDR3 comprises 15 residues. The CDR3 bases are TGCGCCAGCTCAAGGCCCCGGACTAGCCCTCAAGAGCAGTTCTTC. Translation gives CASSRPRTSPQEQFF.

This sequence joins TRBV28 and TRBJ2-7, with a weak D call TRBD2 (6 bases). Germline V gene data show CDR1 as MDHEN and CDR2 as SYDVKM. The CDR3 totals 16 residues. V lost 6 bases to trimming and J lost 1 base, with 19 bases between them. CDR3 DNA: TGTGCCAGCAGGCAGGGAGGCGCGGGATGGTCCTACGAGCAGTACTTC. Translated, it gives CASRQGGAGWSYEQYF.

CDR3 nucleotide sequence: TGCGCCAGCAGCCGGGGGGGCTTGACCTTGTACGAGCAGTACTTC. Amino acid sequence: CASSRGGLTLYEQYF. V usage is TRBV5-1 and J usage is TRBJ2-7; TRBD2 agrees at 8 bases. The V gene's germline CDR1 is SGHRS and CDR2 YFSETQ. Unmatched junction bases numbered 10, after V lost 4 bases and J lost 4 bases. The CDR3 sequence is 15 residues long.

The chain employs TRBV6-6 and TRBJ2-1, with TRBD2 matching over 11 bases. CDR1 and CDR2 (germline): MNHNY, SVGAGI (reference sequence). The CDR3 covers 15 residues. V gave up 6 bases and J gave up 3 bases; unmatched junction bases: 4. In DNA, the CDR3 is TGTGCCAGCAGCCCCGGGACTAGCGGCTACAATGAGCAGTTCTTC. Translation: CASSPGTSGYNEQFF.

V usage is TRBV4-1 and J usage is TRBJ2-1, with D unresolved. V lost 0 bases to trimming and J lost 10 bases, with 7 bases between them. The CDR3 is 12 amino acids. Per germline, CDR1 MGHRA and CDR2 YSYEKL. CDR3 nucleotides: TGCGCCAGCAGCCAAGATTACTTAGAGCAGTTCTTC. This translates into CASSQDYLEQFF.

The chain recombines TRBV19 with TRBJ1-2, with 7 bases aligning to TRBD1. The length of the CDR3 is 12 residues. Looked up from germline, CDR1 is LNHDA and CDR2 is SQIVND (reference sequence). Trimming took 5 bases from V and 6 from J; bases not matched to a gene: 3. This CDR3 reads CASSLTGDGYTF. CDR3 sequence (DNA): TGTGCCAGTAGTCTCACAGGGGATGGCTACACCTTC.

The V call is TRBV30, the J call TRBJ2-5; D is undetermined. V was clipped by 0 bases and J by 3 bases, with 5 bases between them. Germline V gene data show CDR1 as GTSNPN and CDR2 as SVGIG (reference sequence). The CDR3 sequence is 12 residues long. CDR3 residues: CAWSVPEETQYF. The CDR3, as DNA: TGTGCCTGGAGTGTACCGGAAGAGACCCAGTACTTC.

The chain is built from TRBV11-2 and TRBJ2-7; D is undetermined. The germline V gene encodes CDR1 SGHAT and CDR2 FQNNGV. Trimming shortened V by 2 bases and J by 3 bases, and 5 bases separated the two germline ends. The CDR3 has 12 amino acids. The CDR3 coding sequence is TGTGCCAGCAGCTTACGACACTACGAGCAGTACTTC. It codes for CASSLRHYEQYF.

The chain employs TRBV25-1 and TRBJ2-5, with 8 positions matching TRBD1. Germline V gene data show CDR1 as MGHDK and CDR2 as SYGVNS. The ends lost 6 bases at V and 2 bases at J; junction bases unmatched: 5. This CDR3 has 14 amino acids. CDR3 sequence reads: CASRGTGEQETQYF. The CDR3 coding sequence is TGTGCCAGCAGGGGGACAGGAGAACAAGAGACCCAGTACTTC.

The chain is built from TRBV5-1 and TRBJ2-7; 9 bases map to TRBD1. V shed 3 bases, J shed 3 bases, and the junction held 10 bases outside the gene matches. The CDR3 consists of 16 residues. CDR1 and CDR2 from the germline V gene are SGHRS and YFSETQ. In nucleotides, the CDR3 is TGCGCCAGCAGCTACTTCGGACAGGGGACATTCTACGAGCAGTACTTC. This translates into CASSYFGQGTFYEQYF.

The rearrangement links TRBV6-1 to TRBJ1-1, with D perhaps matching TRBD1 (6 bases). Trimming took off 7 bases at V and 3 bases at J, with 15 bases between the two ends. The CDR3 loop spans 14 amino acids. Per germline, CDR1 MNHNS and CDR2 SASEGT. CDR3 in amino acids: CASTRGGVDTEAFF. The CDR3 DNA reads as TGTGCCAGCACTCGAGGGGGGGTGGACACTGAAGCTTTCTTT.

The chain recombines TRBV18 with TRBJ2-7, with unresolved D. CDR1 is KGHSH, CDR2 LQKENI, per germline. This CDR3 comprises 12 residues. V lost 6 bases and J lost 0, with 6 bases in between. The CDR3 DNA sequence: TGTGCCAGCTCTCACAGCTCCTACGAGCAGTACTTC. This gives the protein CASSHSSYEQYF.

The V call is TRBV18, the J call TRBJ2-3, with 8 nucleotides matching TRBD2. CDR1 KGHSH and CDR2 LQKENI come from the germline V gene. The CDR3 contains 16 residues. The junction had 6 bases not matched to a gene; V was cut back by 3 bases and J by 1 base. CDR3 DNA sequence: TGTGCCAGCTCACCCCGCGGGGGGTCCGGCACAGATACGCAGTATTTT. This codes for CASSPRGGSGTDTQYF.

The chain employs TRBV11-2 and TRBJ2-5, with 11 bases fitting TRBD1. This CDR3 is built from 15 residues. Per the germline V gene, CDR1 is SGHAT and CDR2 is FQNNGV. V shed 5 bases and J 5 bases; nucleotides not matched to a gene: 7. CDR3 in DNA: TGTGCCAGCAGCGCTGGGACAGGGGGTTTGGAGACCCAGTACTTC. This gives the protein CASSAGTGGLETQYF.